The 22 T cell receptor beta chains below come from one sample, sequenced in a study of shared clonotypes between healthy human individuals. The repertoire was sequenced with immunoSEQ multiplex PCR; TCRdb's copy has only in-frame clones and lacks some. The table shows millions of clones, with about 92% occurring only once. Material: naive CD4+ T cells sorted from blood. The sample's subset: CD45RA+ positively selected. These receptors were obtained from a man in his late teens or twenties in good health.

The rearrangement links TRBV6-5 to TRBJ2-7, with TRBD2 as a possible D gene (6 bases). V was clipped by 2 bases and J by 2 bases, with 10 bases between them. This CDR3 comprises 14 residues. The germline CDR1 and CDR2 sequences are MNHEY and SVGAGI. CDR3 loop: CASSYGTQAYEQYF. CDR3 sequence (DNA): TGTGCCAGCAGTTACGGGACTCAGGCCTACGAGCAGTACTTC.

J is TRBJ2-1 and V is TRBV14; a weak D match, TRBD1 (6 bases). There are 15 residues in the CDR3. CDR1 is SGHDN, CDR2 FVKESK, per germline. Trimming removed 6 bases at V and 7 bases at J, with 19 bases between. The CDR3 region is CASRLQGGPTNEQFF. CDR3 DNA sequence: TGTGCCAGCAGACTACAGGGCGGACCTACGAATGAGCAGTTCTTC. The variable domain in full, with the rest retrieved from reference TRBV14 and TRBJ2-1, is EAGVTQFPSHSVIEKGQTVTLRCDPISGHDNLYWYRRVMGKEIKFLLHFVKESKQDESGMPNNRFLAERTGGTYSTLKVQPAELEDSGVYFCASRLQGGPTNEQFFGPGTRLTVL.

J is TRBJ1-3 and V is TRBV7-8; possible D gene TRBD1, 5 bases. In germline, CDR1 is SGHVS, CDR2 FQNEAQ. Trimming left V 0 bases short and J 8 bases short, with 17 bases between. This CDR3 is built from 16 residues. CDR3 sequence: CASSLAGTGITDTIYF. The CDR3 DNA reads TGTGCCAGCAGCTTAGCCGGGACCGGCATCACCGACACCATATATTTT.

The chain joins TRBV28 to TRBJ1-1; 12 bases are a match to TRBD1. CDR1 is MDHEN and CDR2 is SYDVKM in the germline V gene. The CDR3 is 15 amino acids. J lost 11 bases, V lost 6 bases, and 13 bases had no gene match. The CDR3 loop is CASRGQGAPLLGAFF. CDR3 DNA: TGTGCCAGCAGGGGACAGGGGGCACCTCTCCTCGGGGCTTTCTTT.

As for this clone: This CDR3 is also generated by other DNA sequences in the sample. The chain employs TRBV19 and TRBJ2-6; D is undetermined. Germline-derived CDR1 and CDR2 are LNHDA and SQIVND (reference sequence). The CDR3 loop spans 15 amino acids. V gave up 3 bases and J gave up 0 bases, with 6 bases separating them. The DNA of the CDR3 is TGTGCCAGTAGTATCGGTGGCTCTGGGGCCAACGTCCTGACTTTC. It translates to CASSIGGSGANVLTF.

V and J are TRBV30 and TRBJ2-5; 12 bases line up with TRBD2. The J segment lost 4 bases and the V segment lost 2 bases, leaving 5 bases of the junction unmatched. In germline, CDR1 is GTSNPN, CDR2 SVGIG (reference sequence). CDR3 length equals 15 residues. The CDR3 here is CAWSSPGLAGETQYF. CDR3 bases: TGTGCCTGGAGTTCGCCGGGACTAGCGGGAGAGACCCAGTACTTC. Complete variable domain (other parts from reference TRBV30 and TRBJ2-5): SQTIHQWPATLVQPVGSPLSLECTVEGTSNPNLYWYRQAAGRGLQLLFYSVGIGQISSEVPQNLSASRPQDRQFILSSKKLLLSDSGFYLCAWSSPGLAGETQYFGPGTRLLVL.

J is TRBJ2-4 and V is TRBV2, with TRBD1 matching 10 bases. V trimming: 1 base; J trimming: 6 bases; junction bases outside the gene matches: 3. The CDR3 sequence is 15 residues long. CDR1 is SNHLY and CDR2 is FYNNEI in the germline V gene. The DNA of the CDR3 is TGTGCCAGCAGTGAAGAAAGGGACAGGGGAAACATTCAGTACTTC. Translating gives CASSEERDRGNIQYF.

The rearrangement uses TRBV10-3 and TRBJ2-2; D gene ambiguous. Germline V gene sequence: CDR1 ENHRY, CDR2 SYGVKD. This CDR3 region has 13 residues. V dropped 8 bases and J dropped 6 bases, with 13 bases sitting between them. CDR3 DNA sequence: TGTGCCATCGGCACCAGTGGGCCCGGGGAGCTGTTTTTT. Translation gives CAIGTSGPGELFF.

The J gene is TRBJ2-4, the V gene TRBV4-1; D tentatively fits TRBD1 or TRBD2 (5 bases each). Germline values: CDR1 MGHRA, CDR2 YSYEKL. The CDR3 covers 16 residues. Trimming pared 1 base from V and 9 bases from J, leaving 19 bases between. This CDR3 is CASSQVPGGSGPIQYF. As DNA, the CDR3 is TGCGCCAGCAGCCAAGTTCCGGGCGGGTCGGGGCCCATTCAGTACTTC.

The chain joins TRBV11-2 to TRBJ2-7; D gene ambiguous. With 5 bases removed from V and 0 bases from J, the gap between germline ends came to 11 bases. CDR3 size: 14 residues. CDR1 and CDR2 (germline): SGHAT, FQNNGV. The CDR3: CASSPRWDSYEQYF. Written as DNA, the CDR3 is TGTGCCAGCAGCCCTCGGTGGGACTCCTACGAGCAGTACTTC.

The CDR3 reads CATKETGAASSGNTIYF. The CDR3, as DNA: TGTGCCACTAAAGAGACAGGCGCCGCTAGCTCTGGAAACACCATATATTTT. The rearrangement links TRBV28 to TRBJ1-3; D might be TRBD1 (6 bases). The length of the CDR3 is 17 residues. Trimming took off 10 bases at V and 0 bases at J, with 22 bases between the two ends. Germline V gene lookup returns CDR1 MDHEN and CDR2 SYDVKM.

The chain links TRBV14 to TRBJ1-1, with D uncertain. Germline-derived CDR1 and CDR2 are SGHDN and FVKESK. V dropped 0 bases and J dropped 5 bases, with 16 bases sitting between them. This CDR3 region has 16 residues. CDR3 in DNA: TGTGCCAGCAGCCAAGAGATAGGGCTCGTTCGGACTGAAGCTTTCTTT. This gives the protein CASSQEIGLVRTEAFF.

The V call is TRBV11-2, the J call TRBJ2-1; 9 nucleotides match TRBD1. After removal of 5 bases from V and 9 bases from J, the junction contained 23 bases not matched to a gene. The CDR3 covers 19 residues. CDR1 SGHAT and CDR2 FQNNGV come from the germline V gene. Here the CDR3 DNA reads TGTGCCAGCAGCCGACGGACGGTGTCTTTGGACAGGGGAGGAGGTGAGCAGTTCTTC. This sequence encodes CASSRRTVSLDRGGGEQFF.

The V call is TRBV28, the J call TRBJ1-5, with TRBD1 matching 7 bases. Germline trimming cut 3 bases from V and 7 bases from J; bases unmatched to any gene: 9. The CDR3 contains 15 residues. Germline lookup yields CDR1 MDHEN and CDR2 SYDVKM. CDR3 in DNA: TGTGCCAGCAGTTTGAGCGACAGGGATGGACAGCCCCAGCATTTT. It is translated as CASSLSDRDGQPQHF.

The V and J genes are TRBV11-2 and TRBJ2-5; tentatively, D is TRBD2 (7 bases). The DNA matches TRBJ2-7 better at its end, which makes the J call doubtful. This CDR3 region has 14 residues. Germline V gene lookup returns CDR1 SGHAT and CDR2 FQNNGV. The CDR3 region has the DNA TGTGCCAGCAGCTTAGGCGGGGGCTTGTTCGAGCAGTACTTC. Amino acids: CASSLGGGLFEQYF.

This clone was seen once. The chain is built from TRBV29-1 and TRBJ1-2; 8 nucleotides agree with TRBD1. The CDR3 extends over 13 amino acids. The germline gives CDR1 SQVTM, CDR2 ANQGSEA. With V trimmed by 2 bases and J by 4 bases, 3 bases remained unmatched. CDR3 DNA: TGCAGCGTTGAAACAGGGGGGGGCTATGGCTACACCTTC. Its translation: CSVETGGGYGYTF.

The V gene is TRBV18, the J gene TRBJ2-7; tentative D call: TRBD1 (6 bases). Germline V CDR1 and CDR2: KGHSH, LQKENI. This CDR3 has 16 amino acids. V was trimmed by 3 bases and J by 2 bases, leaving 17 bases between them. CDR3 in amino acids: CASSPGSSTGTYEQYF. The CDR3 DNA reads as TGTGCCAGCTCACCGGGATCGTCGACAGGTACCTACGAGCAGTACTTC.

The J gene is TRBJ2-7, the V gene TRBV7-2; D is possibly TRBD2 (5 bases). V was clipped by 0 bases and J by 4 bases, with 19 bases between them. The CDR3 contains 17 residues. Germline loops: CDR1 SGHTA, CDR2 FQGNSA. CDR3 coding DNA: TGTGCCAGCAGCTTAGCCGTTATCGTGAGGGCCGGGTACGAGCAGTACTTC. This sequence encodes CASSLAVIVRAGYEQYF.

On this clone: An end of the junction does not agree with germline; a read error may underlie this. The DNA of the CDR3 is TGTGCCAGCAGCTACTCAAAACAGGGGGCGGAGACCCAGTACTTC. Protein product: CASSYSKQGAETQYF. The chain links TRBV6-5 to TRBJ2-5, with 9 bases identical to TRBD1. Germline values: CDR1 MNHEY, CDR2 SVGAGI. This CDR3 comprises 15 residues.

This clone showed up just once. This chain links TRBV10-2 with TRBJ1-1; D is perhaps TRBD1 (5 bases). The CDR3 has 14 amino acids. Trimming cost V 5 bases and J 5 bases, with 15 bases left between them. Germline V lookup: CDR1 WSHSY, CDR2 SAAADI. CDR3 DNA: TGCGCCAGCAGTCTCGGGACGGTCAGAACTGAAGCTTTCTTT. Amino acids: CASSLGTVRTEAFF.

Notes on this clone: The same CDR3 is also encoded by other DNA sequences in this sample. This chain links TRBV5-1 with TRBJ1-5; 11 nucleotides line up with TRBD1. The CDR3 spans 14 residues. From germline, CDR1 is SGHRS and CDR2 YFSETQ. V gave up 4 bases and J gave up 5 bases; unmatched junction bases: 2. CDR3 bases: TGCGCCAGCAGCCGGACAGGGGGCGATCAGCCCCAGCATTTT. It encodes CASSRTGGDQPQHF.

The rearrangement links TRBV7-2 to TRBJ2-3; D is unclear. CDR3 length equals 16 residues. V dropped 0 bases and J dropped 2 bases, with 12 bases sitting between them. Germline V gene lookup returns CDR1 SGHTA and CDR2 FQGNSA. For the CDR3, the DNA is TGTGCCAGCAGCTTAGCGGGTCGGCTTCACACAGATACGCAGTATTTT. Translated, it gives CASSLAGRLHTDTQYF.